This TCR beta chain was obtained from a study of blood T cell repertoires in COVID-19. Sequencing used immunoSEQ multiplex PCR; TCRdb keeps in-frame clones, though not all of them. Of around 260,000 clones listed, about 91% are singletons. This TCR was sampled from a person under 30 with COVID-19, enrolled during active disease. The sample comprised peripheral blood.

DNA for the CDR3: TGTGCCAGCAGCTTAGTTCGAACTAGCGGGAACTACAATGAGCAGTTCTTC. Translating gives CASSLVRTSGNYNEQFF. V gene TRBV7-2 combines with J gene TRBJ2-1; TRBD2 matches at 10 bases. The germline V gene encodes CDR1 SGHTA and CDR2 FQGNSA. The V segment lost 1 base and the J segment 3 bases; nucleotides outside the gene matches: 6. The CDR3 runs 17 residues.